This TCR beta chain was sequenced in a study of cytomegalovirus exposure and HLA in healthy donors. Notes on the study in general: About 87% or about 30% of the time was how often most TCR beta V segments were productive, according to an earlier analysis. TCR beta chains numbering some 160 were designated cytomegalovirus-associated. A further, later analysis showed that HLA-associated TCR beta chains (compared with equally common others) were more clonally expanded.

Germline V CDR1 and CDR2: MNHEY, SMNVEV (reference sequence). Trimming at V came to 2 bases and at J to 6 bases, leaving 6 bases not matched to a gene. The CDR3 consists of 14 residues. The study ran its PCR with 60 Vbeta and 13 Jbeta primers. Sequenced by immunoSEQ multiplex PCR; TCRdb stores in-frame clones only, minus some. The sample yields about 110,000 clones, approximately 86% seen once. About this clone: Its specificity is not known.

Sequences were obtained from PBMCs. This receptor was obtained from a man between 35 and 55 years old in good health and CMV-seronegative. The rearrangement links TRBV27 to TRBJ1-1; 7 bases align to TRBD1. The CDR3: CASSLKGQGAEAFF. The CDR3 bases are TGTGCCAGCAGTTTAAAGGGGCAGGGGGCTGAAGCTTTCTTT.